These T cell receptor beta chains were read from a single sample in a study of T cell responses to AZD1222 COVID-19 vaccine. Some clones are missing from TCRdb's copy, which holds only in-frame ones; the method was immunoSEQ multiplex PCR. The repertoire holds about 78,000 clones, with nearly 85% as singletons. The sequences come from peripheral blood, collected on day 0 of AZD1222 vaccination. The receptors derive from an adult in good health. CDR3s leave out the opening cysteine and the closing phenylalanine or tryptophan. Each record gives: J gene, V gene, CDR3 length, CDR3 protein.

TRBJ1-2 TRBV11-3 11 ASSFLSGYGYT
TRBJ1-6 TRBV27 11 ASSPLYNSPLH
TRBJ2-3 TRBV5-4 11 ASSQDRPDTQY
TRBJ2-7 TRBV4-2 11 ASSQEGFTEQY
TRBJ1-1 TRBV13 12 ASSKGQGYTEAF
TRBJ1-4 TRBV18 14 ASSPPGRATNEKLF
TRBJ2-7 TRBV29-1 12 SASARGGGYEQY
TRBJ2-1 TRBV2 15 ASSPGPSDPSYNEQF
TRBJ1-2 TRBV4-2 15 ASSQDGAQGVRLGYT
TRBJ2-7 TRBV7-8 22 ASSPNPKYARTSATIPSLYEQY
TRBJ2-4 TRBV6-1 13 ASSEGLLAKNIQY
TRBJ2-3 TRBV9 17 ASSGTGTSGGGSTDTQY
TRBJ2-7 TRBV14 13 ASSRDSETDYEQY
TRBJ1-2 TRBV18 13 ASSPGQVAAQGYT